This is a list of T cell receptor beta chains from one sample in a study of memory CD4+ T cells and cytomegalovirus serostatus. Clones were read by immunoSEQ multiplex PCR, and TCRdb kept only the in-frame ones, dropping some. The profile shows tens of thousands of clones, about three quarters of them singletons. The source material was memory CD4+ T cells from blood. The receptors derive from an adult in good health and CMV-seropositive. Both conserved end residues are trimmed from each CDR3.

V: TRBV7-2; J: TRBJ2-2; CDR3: ASSPWTGANTGELF
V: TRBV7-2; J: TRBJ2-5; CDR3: ASSLVTRDQETQY
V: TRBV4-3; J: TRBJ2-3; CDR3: ASSQAAGGTTDTQY
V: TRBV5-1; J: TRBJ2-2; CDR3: ASSSSRDRGPRELF
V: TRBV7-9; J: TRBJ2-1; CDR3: ASSLNQGADEQF
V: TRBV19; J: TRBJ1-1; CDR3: ASSIWGLDTEAF
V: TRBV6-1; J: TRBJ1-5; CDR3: ASSESGGYQPQH
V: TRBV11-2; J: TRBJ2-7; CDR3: ASSLVGQGAGEQY
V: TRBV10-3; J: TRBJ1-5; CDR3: ATGRTGQVGQPQH
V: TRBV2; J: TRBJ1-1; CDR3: ASSFNREYTEAF
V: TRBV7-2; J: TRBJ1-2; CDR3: ASSLGEGYGYT
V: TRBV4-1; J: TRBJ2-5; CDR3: ASSTQQGWETQY
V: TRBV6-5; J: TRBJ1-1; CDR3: ASSRQLNTEAF